This T cell receptor (beta chain) derives from a study of graft-versus-host responses after intestinal transplantation. In the study overall: The study gave all recipients anti-thymocyte globulin induction, then tacrolimus and steroids for 2 to 3 years. Study-level points and caveats: Recipient marrow harbored GvH clones, some of which surfaced first in ileum or blood. Allografts of patients with graft-donor T cell macrochimerism showed high graft-versus-host to host-versus-graft clone ratios. Early post-transplant HvG declines were associated with peak circulating GvH clone levels.

To note about this clone: Its antigen remains unknown.

V was pared by 6 bases and J by 4 bases, with 6 bases of the junction left unmatched. In germline, CDR1 is LNHDA, CDR2 SQIVND (reference sequence). This CDR3 contains 14 residues. Assay used: immunoSEQ multiplex PCR; TCRdb lists only in-frame clones, some missing. The data show about 1,600 clones, about 92% seen once. The rearrangement links TRBV19 to TRBJ2-7, with 10 bases identical to TRBD2. Sequencing used PBMCs, obtained 16 days after intestinal transplant. The clonotype was recovered from a human patient who received an intestinal transplant, so some T cells may come from the graft donor. Written as DNA, the CDR3 is TGTGCCAGTAGGCCTAGCGGGGGCCCTTACGAGCAGTACTTC. This gives the protein CASRPSGGPYEQYF.